The 17 T cell receptor beta chains reported below all come from one sample, sequenced in a study of blood T cell repertoires in COVID-19. The repertoire was sequenced with immunoSEQ multiplex PCR; TCRdb's copy has only in-frame clones and lacks some. The table has about 98,000 clones, around 90% seen once. The material sequenced was peripheral blood. These receptor sequences come from an older man with acute or convalescent COVID-19.

The chain carries TRBV7-2 and TRBJ2-5; 9 bases map to TRBD1. Germline V gene lookup returns CDR1 SGHTA and CDR2 FQGNSA. CDR3 length equals 15 residues. The trim removed 5 bases at V and 4 bases at J, leaving 8 bases unmatched. The CDR3 region has the DNA TGTGCCAGCAGCACAGGGACAGGGATTCGAGAGACCCAGTACTTC. This codes for CASSTGTGIRETQYF.

This chain links TRBV19 with TRBJ1-2, with 8 bases fitting TRBD1. Germline loops: CDR1 LNHDA, CDR2 SQIVND (reference sequence). V shed 11 bases and J 4 bases; nucleotides not matched to a gene: 9. This CDR3 region has 13 residues. The CDR3 DNA reads as TGTGCCTCGTGGACAGGGCCCGGCTATGGCTACACCTTC. It is translated as CASWTGPGYGYTF.

The chain links TRBV6-6 to TRBJ1-1, with 12 bases that match TRBD1. This CDR3 has 14 residues. Germline assignment: CDR1 MNHNY and CDR2 SVGAGI (reference sequence). V was pared by 7 bases and J by 7 bases, with 7 bases of the junction left unmatched. CDR3 sequence reads: CASTGDRGLVEAFF. Written as DNA, the CDR3 is TGTGCCAGCACGGGGGACAGGGGGCTCGTTGAAGCTTTCTTT.

V usage is TRBV29-1 and J usage is TRBJ1-1; D unclear. Germline loops: CDR1 SQVTM, CDR2 ANQGSEA. The CDR3 spans 11 residues. Trimming took 4 bases from V and 7 from J, leaving 10 bases between them. The CDR3 coding sequence is TGCAGCGTTGTGACAACTTATGAAGCTTTCTTT. Its translation is CSVVTTYEAFF. Based on the CDR3 plus reference TRBV29-1 and TRBJ1-1, the full variable domain is SAVISQKPSRDICQRGTSLTIQCQVDSQVTMMFWYRQQPGQSLTLIATANQGSEATYESGFVIDKFPISRPNLTFSTLTVSNMSPEDSSIYLCSVVTTYEAFFGQGTRLTVV.

This chain uses TRBV12-3 or TRBV12-4 with TRBJ1-5; D gene ambiguous. The CDR3 is 13 amino acids. Trimming took off 7 bases at V and 0 bases at J, with 7 bases between the two ends. The CDR3 protein is CASTSYSNQPQHF. CDR3 DNA: TGTGCCAGCACCAGTTATAGCAATCAGCCCCAGCATTTT.

The chain carries TRBV4-1 and TRBJ2-1; TRBD1 is a possible D gene (6 bases). The CDR3 covers 16 residues. Germline V gives CDR1 MGHRA, CDR2 YSYEKL. Trimming removed 2 bases from V and 4 bases from J, with 15 bases in between. CDR3 nucleotides: TGCGCCAGCAGCCAACAGCCGGGACAACTATACAATGAGCAGTTCTTC. Its protein product is CASSQQPGQLYNEQFF.

V gene TRBV10-3 combines with J gene TRBJ2-3, with TRBD2 identical over 10 bases. The CDR3 runs to 14 residues. The V gene's germline CDR1 is ENHRY and CDR2 SYGVKD. J was trimmed by 5 bases and V by 3 bases; bases with no gene match: 2. The CDR3 is CAISELAGIDTQYF. The CDR3 DNA reads TGTGCCATCAGTGAACTAGCGGGGATAGATACGCAGTATTTT.

This sequence joins TRBV5-6 and TRBJ2-6; tentatively, D is TRBD1 (5 bases). Trimming removed 4 bases from V and 2 bases from J, with 19 bases in between. Germline lookup yields CDR1 SGHDT and CDR2 YYEEEE. The CDR3 is made up of 18 amino acids. The CDR3 region has the DNA TGTGCCAGCAGCCCATCCACGAGCATCAGGGCTGGGGCCAACGTCCTGACTTTC. Translated, it gives CASSPSTSIRAGANVLTF.

V gene TRBV5-1 combines with J gene TRBJ1-2; D possibly corresponds to TRBD1 (5 bases). Germline V gene sequence: CDR1 SGHRS, CDR2 YFSETQ. The length of the CDR3 is 12 residues. The V and J ends lost 4 bases and 11 bases respectively, with 15 bases between them. The DNA of the CDR3 is TGCGCCAGCAGCCCCGGGGGATCGTGGTACACCTTC. Residues: CASSPGGSWYTF.

This CDR3 is CASSLGGLAFF. The CDR3 region has the DNA TGTGCCAGCAGCCTCGGAGGGTTGGCTTTCTTT. This chain links TRBV5-4 with TRBJ1-1, with D uncertain. Trimming took off 4 bases at V and 11 bases at J, with 12 bases between the two ends. Germline CDR1 SGHNT, CDR2 YYREEE (reference sequence). The CDR3 has 11 amino acids.

This clone was detected only a few times. The chain is built from TRBV14 and TRBJ2-1; 7 bases match TRBD1. The CDR3 has 14 amino acids. Germline lookup yields CDR1 SGHDN and CDR2 FVKESK. The junction had 3 bases not matched to a gene; V was cut back by 4 bases and J by 3 bases. The CDR3 sequence is CASSRDRYYNEQFF. The CDR3 DNA reads as TGTGCCAGCAGCCGGGACAGATACTACAATGAGCAGTTCTTC. The variable domain in full, completed from reference TRBV14 and TRBJ2-1, reads EAGVTQFPSHSVIEKGQTVTLRCDPISGHDNLYWYRRVMGKEIKFLLHFVKESKQDESGMPNNRFLAERTGGTYSTLKVQPAELEDSGVYFCASSRDRYYNEQFFGPGTRLTVL.

The V gene is TRBV5-1, the J gene TRBJ1-6; 9 bases agree with TRBD1. The CDR3 runs to 16 residues. CDR1 SGHRS and CDR2 YFSETQ come from the germline V gene. The junction had 9 bases not matched to a gene; V was cut back by 5 bases and J by 6 bases. The CDR3 loop is CASSSGTGWGNSPLHF. Here the CDR3 DNA reads TGCGCCAGCAGTTCTGGGACAGGGTGGGGTAATTCACCCCTCCACTTT.

This chain connects TRBV7-9 to TRBJ1-5, with 9 bases that match TRBD1. Germline values: CDR1 SEHNR, CDR2 FQNEAQ (reference sequence). J was trimmed by 3 bases and V by 5 bases; bases with no gene match: 5. The CDR3 is 15 residues long. DNA for the CDR3: TGTGCCAGCAGCCCCGGGACAGGGACCAATCAGCCCCAGCATTTT. Protein product: CASSPGTGTNQPQHF.

The V gene is TRBV7-2, the J gene TRBJ2-3; 8 bases fit TRBD2. Germline assignment: CDR1 SGHTA and CDR2 FQGNSA. Unmatched junction bases numbered 1, after V lost 1 base and J lost 1 base. The CDR3 runs 15 residues. CDR3 in amino acids: CASSLGGGRTDTQYF. The CDR3 bases are TGTGCCAGCAGCTTAGGCGGGGGGCGCACAGATACGCAGTATTTT.

This clone was counted between two and nine times. The rearrangement joins TRBV6-5 to TRBJ1-4, with 7 bases identical to TRBD1. Trimming at V came to 4 bases and at J to 8 bases, leaving 7 bases not matched to a gene. Germline V gives CDR1 MNHEY, CDR2 SVGAGI. CDR3 length: 14 amino acids. Here the CDR3 DNA reads TGTGCCAGCAGTTCCGACAGGGTTGCGGAAAAACTGTTTTTT. The encoded protein is CASSSDRVAEKLFF.

This clone was seen just once. This chain uses TRBV7-3 with TRBJ1-2, with 10 bases fitting TRBD1. V lost 5 bases and J lost 6; bases outside the gene matches: 6. CDR1 is SGHTA, CDR2 FQGTGA, per germline. This CDR3 spans 14 amino acids. CDR3 sequence reads: CASSPSGTGDGYTF. CDR3 nucleotide sequence: TGTGCCAGCAGCCCTTCCGGGACAGGGGATGGCTACACCTTC.

The V and J genes are TRBV19 and TRBJ1-1, with a tentative D call TRBD1 (6 bases). In germline, CDR1 is LNHDA, CDR2 SQIVND (reference sequence). This CDR3 has 14 residues. V lost 3 bases and J lost 1, with 9 bases in between. CDR3 loop: CASSITGTNTEAFF. Here the CDR3 DNA reads TGTGCCAGTAGTATCACAGGGACGAACACTGAAGCTTTCTTT.